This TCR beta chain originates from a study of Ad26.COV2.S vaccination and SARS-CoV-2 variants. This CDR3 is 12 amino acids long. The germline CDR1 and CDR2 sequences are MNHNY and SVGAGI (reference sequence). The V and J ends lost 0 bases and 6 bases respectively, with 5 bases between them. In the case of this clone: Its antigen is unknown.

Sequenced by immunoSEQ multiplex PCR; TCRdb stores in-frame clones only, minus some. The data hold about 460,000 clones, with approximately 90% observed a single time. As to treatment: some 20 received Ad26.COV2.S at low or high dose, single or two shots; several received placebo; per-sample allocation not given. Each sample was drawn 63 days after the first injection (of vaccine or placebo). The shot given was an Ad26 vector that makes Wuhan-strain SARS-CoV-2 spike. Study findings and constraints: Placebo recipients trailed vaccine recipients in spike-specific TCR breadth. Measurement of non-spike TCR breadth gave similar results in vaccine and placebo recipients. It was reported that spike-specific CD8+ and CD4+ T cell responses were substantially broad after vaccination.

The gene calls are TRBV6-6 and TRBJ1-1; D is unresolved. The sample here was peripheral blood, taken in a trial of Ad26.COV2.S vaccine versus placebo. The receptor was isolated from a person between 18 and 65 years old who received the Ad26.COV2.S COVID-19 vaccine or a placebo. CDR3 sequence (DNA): TGTGCCAGCAGTTACTCAGGCTCTGAAGCTTTCTTT. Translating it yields CASSYSGSEAFF.